This note documents a single T cell receptor (beta chain) sequence. No cognate antigen has been identified for it. Per-base quality was not reported, and no clone a single base away is much larger than it. From cysteine to phenylalanine, the CDR3 is 14 amino acids long. Only the CDR3 part of the read is kept: 42 bases, read in frame from the first base. The V and J ends are trimmed by 4 bases and 0 bases, leaving 10 bases between them. Reading the germline V gene (reference sequence) gives CDR1 MNHEY and CDR2 SMNVEV. This entry belongs to a study of T cells after yellow fever vaccination (dated by TCRdb to between 2018 and 2020). Context from the whole study: The SMART-Seq v4 Ultra Low Input RNA kit was used to prepare libraries from fractions with low cell numbers. To follow T-cell clones before and after both primary and booster YFV17D yellow fever vaccination, bulk TCR alpha and beta repertoires underwent longitudinal sequencing. The cohort comprised two healthy male donors, one aged 18 to 30 and one aged 30 to 39 years. Bulk PBMC replicates and cell subsets were isolated from blood drawn at multiple timepoints before and after both primary and secondary immunization. What the study reported, not specific to this receptor: The secondary T-cell response was found to be weaker but faster than the primary response, with a peak reached on day 5 rather than on day 15. Most clones expanded after primary vaccination were re-detected after the booster (96% of CD4 and roughly 87% of CD8), suggesting broad memory maintenance. Because abundant contaminating clonotypes from the bulk population could be contained in FACS-sorted repertoires, computational filtering was required. A small fraction of clonotypes showed up in both the CD4 and CD8 compartments, probably as a result of convergent recombination. Because only a couple of donors were included in the study, the extent to which the findings can be generalized is limited.

TCR cDNA was made using 5'RACE template switching, a step that added a universal primer site and unique molecular identifiers. cDNA synthesis was primed from both the TCR alpha and TCR beta constant segments. Libraries were amplified in two PCR steps, with sample barcodes and sequencing adapters added in the second step. Sequencing of libraries was done on Illumina HiSeq 2500 (2x100 bp) or NovaSeq (2x150 bp). On the authors' methods: Demultiplexing of reads and collapsing into UMI consensus sequences were performed with MIGEC, and V(D)J alignment was carried out with MiXCR. Vaccine-responding clonotypes were identified with edgeR using replicate PBMC samples, with FDR below 0.01 and a log2 fold change above 5 up to day 15 being required. Each bulk clonotype was labeled CD4 or CD8 based on which sequenced repertoire, CD4 or CD8, contained the clonotype at higher abundance. The public sequencing data were trimmed at Q25 with fastp and processed into clonotypes with MiXCR by TCRdb, which kept only in-frame beta chains. Rows with one shared CDR3 protein collapse into an entry with the most common genes and DNA. What appears here as the V and J calls and clone size reflects TCRdb's work, not the paper's. In all, the sample holds hundreds of thousands of distinct CDR3 sequences, and less than 15% of those were seen once. The ten largest clones take up 11% to 15% of the sample.

The treatment or condition label of this sample denotes: live attenuated yellow fever vaccine strain. Two biological replicates of bulk PBMCs were collected at each blood-draw timepoint. A standard Ficoll-Paque protocol was used to isolate PBMCs from peripheral blood. TriZol was used to extract RNA from bulk PBMCs, CD4 and CD8 fractions, and dextramer-positive and dextramer-negative fractions. This sequence was found in a man aged 25 to 40 who received the YFV17D yellow fever vaccine. In this chain, TRBV27 is recombined with TRBJ2-7; the D segment cannot be called with confidence. The specimen was PBMCs, collected on the day of the yellow fever booster vaccination. The CDR3 here reads CASSSRVGSYEQYF. The sequenced DNA is TGTGCCAGCAGTTCCCGAGTAGGCTCCTACGAGCAGTACTTC.